The 9 T cell receptor beta chains given below trace back to one sample, sequenced in a study of Graves' ophthalmopathy and Graves' hyperthyroidism. Amplified material comprised TCR beta CDR3 regions derived from RNA transcripts. An opening RT-PCR round employed HTBI primers and preceded a second-round multiplex PCR. TCRdb re-derived calls from the multiplex PCR reads in MiXCR, one entry per CDR3 protein. There are 300,000 to 450,000 distinct CDR3 sequences in the sample; about 18% occur only once, and roughly 2.4% lies in the top ten. The sample comprised peripheral blood. The receptors were gathered from an adult woman with stable Graves' hyperthyroidism.

This clonotype was observed many times. The J gene is TRBJ1-2, the V gene TRBV19; a weak D match, TRBD1 (5 bases). This CDR3 has 18 residues. Germline V gene lookup returns CDR1 LNHDA and CDR2 SQIVND (reference sequence). V lost 5 bases and J lost 4, with 26 bases in between. The CDR3 DNA reads as TGTGCCAGTAGTCTAACCATGAGGGACGGAGGTCTTTTCTATGGCTACACCTTC. Its translation is CASSLTMRDGGLFYGYTF.

A word on this clonotype: A much larger clone is a single base away; this may be a read error. The chain couples TRBV30 to TRBJ2-7; 9 nucleotides match TRBD1. There are 12 residues in the CDR3. Germline CDR1 is GTSNPN and CDR2 is SVGIG (reference sequence). The CDR3 DNA reads as TGTGCCTGGCGGGACAGGGCCTACGAGCTGTACTTC. This gives the protein CAWRDRAYELYF.

The V gene is TRBV6-2 or TRBV6-3, the J gene TRBJ1-1, with TRBD1 identical over 7 bases. V dropped 7 bases and J dropped 10; count of bases not matched to a gene: 12. This CDR3 contains 13 residues. Germline CDR1 MNHEY, CDR2 SVGEGT. CDR3 coding DNA: TGTGCCAGCACCATCCCGGGACAGCCTTCAGCTTTCTTT. This gives the protein CASTIPGQPSAFF.

In this sample, this clonotype turned up many times. The V gene is TRBV24-1, the J gene TRBJ2-7, with TRBD2 identical over 7 bases. Germline V gene data show CDR1 as KGHDR and CDR2 as SFDVKD. CDR3 size: 14 residues. V was clipped by 5 bases and J by 6 bases; unmatched bases: 9. CDR3 protein: CATSVGGPGFEQYF. CDR3 in DNA: TGTGCCACCAGTGTGGGAGGGCCGGGGTTCGAGCAGTACTTC.

V is TRBV6-1 and J is TRBJ2-7; D is uncertain. The germline V gene has CDR1 MNHNS and CDR2 SASEGT. The CDR3 totals 13 residues. V was shortened by 8 bases and J by 2 bases, with 13 bases between the two germline ends. The CDR3: CASGRNRAYEQYF. CDR3 sequence (DNA): TGTGCCAGCGGGCGGAATAGGGCCTACGAGCAGTACTTC.

This clonotype was detected a few times. The CDR3 nucleotides read TGCAGCGTTGGGGGGGACAACACCGGGGAGCTGTTTTTT. Its protein is CSVGGDNTGELFF. The V gene is TRBV29-1, the J gene TRBJ2-2, with TRBD2 as a possible D gene (6 bases). Per germline, CDR1 SQVTM and CDR2 ANQGSEA. Trimming pared 4 bases from V and 2 bases from J, leaving 8 bases between. The CDR3 runs to 13 residues.

This clonotype was seen repeatedly, ten times or more. The rearrangement links TRBV12-3 or TRBV12-4 to TRBJ2-2, with a weak D call TRBD1 (5 bases). The CDR3 loop spans 17 amino acids. Trimming stripped 4 bases from V and 5 bases from J, with 20 bases between. The CDR3 region has the DNA TGTGCCAGCAGTTCGCAGGGTAGAGGCGGTATTACCGGGGAGCTGTTTTTT. Its protein product is CASSSQGRGGITGELFF.

This clonotype was observed many times. The chain links TRBV6-1 to TRBJ2-7; 11 nucleotides line up with TRBD2. Looked up from germline, CDR1 is MNHNS and CDR2 is SASEGT. Losses at the gene ends were 7 bases for V and 12 bases for J; bases not matched to a gene: 11. CDR3 length equals 13 residues. The CDR3 DNA sequence: TGTGCCAGCACCCGGGGACTAGCGGAAGAGAGGTACTTC. As protein: CASTRGLAEERYF.

In its sample, this clonotype was seen many times. V is TRBV7-2 and J is TRBJ1-6; D unresolved. The germline V gene has CDR1 SGHTA and CDR2 FQGNSA. V lost 2 bases and J 7 bases, leaving 9 bases between the germline ends. This CDR3 is built from 14 residues. CDR3 DNA: TGTGCCAGCAGCTTATACAGTATCAATTCACCCCTCCACTTT. Amino acid sequence: CASSLYSINSPLHF.